This T cell receptor beta chain was sequenced for a study of T cell clones after liver transplantation. Overall study context: At least one year of complete immunosuppression withdrawal without enzymes over twice normal defined tolerance. Whole-study findings and limits: Circulating graft-donor-reactive CD4 TCRbeta sequences fell significantly post-transplant in most of the 8 subjects. Compared with third party-reactive sequences, donor-reactive ones declined more, independent of withdrawal success. In a couple of subjects, few donor cells limited the measurable donor-reactive repertoire.

Only in-frame clones appear in the TCRdb table, and some are missing; sequencing was by immunoSEQ multiplex PCR. In the table there are roughly 97,000 clones, around 83% of which are singletons. Germline V gene sequence: CDR1 SGDLS, CDR2 YYNGEE. With 4 bases removed from V and 0 bases from J, the gap between germline ends came to 13 bases. This CDR3 comprises 15 residues. On this clone itself: Its antigen is as yet unknown.

Here the sequenced sample was CD4+ T cells from blood, taken before liver transplant. V and J are TRBV9 and TRBJ1-1; D is possibly TRBD1 (5 bases). This sequence was found in a human donor who received a liver transplant. The CDR3 DNA follows: TGTGCCAGCAGCCCCTCGGGACCTCTGAACACTGAAGCTTTCTTT. Protein product: CASSPSGPLNTEAFF.